The clone carrying this TCR beta chain was observed a handful of times. The antigen is unknown. Germline loops: CDR1 SNHLY, CDR2 FYNNEI. V was pared by 7 bases and J by 1 base, with 7 bases between. The CDR3 is 13 amino acids. This record belongs to a study of T-cell memory formation after mild COVID-19. Findings and limits, study-wide: Clones that got smaller from day 15 to 85 had even CD4/CD8, while clones growing later tipped toward CD4+.

5'RACE with constant-segment primers yielded barcoded, UMI-tagged TCR alpha and TCR beta cDNA libraries. TCRdb reprocessed the 5' RACE reads with MiXCR, giving one entry per CDR3 protein. Seen here are 350,000 or so distinct CDR3 sequences, 10% to 15% observed once, and the top ten hold about 21%. This TCR derives from a man aged 18 to 35 who had mild COVID-19 (a few samples of this study predate the infection). Cell type and time point are not known. The chain links TRBV2 to TRBJ2-2; no clear D gene. The specimen sequenced was PBMCs or a T cell subset sorted from them (not recorded which). The CDR3 spells CASNKENTGELFF. As DNA, the CDR3 is TGTGCCAGCAACAAGGAGAACACCGGGGAGCTGTTTTTT.